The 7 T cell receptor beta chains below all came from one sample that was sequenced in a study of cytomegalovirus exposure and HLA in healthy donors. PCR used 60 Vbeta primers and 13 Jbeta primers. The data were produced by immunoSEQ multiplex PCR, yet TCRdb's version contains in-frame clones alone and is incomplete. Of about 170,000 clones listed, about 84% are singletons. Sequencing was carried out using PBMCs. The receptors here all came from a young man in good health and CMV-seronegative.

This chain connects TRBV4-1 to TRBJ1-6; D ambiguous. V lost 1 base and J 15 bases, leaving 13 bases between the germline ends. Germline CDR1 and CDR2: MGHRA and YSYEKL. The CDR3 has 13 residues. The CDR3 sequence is CASSQGAVLGLHF. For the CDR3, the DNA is TGCGCCAGCAGCCAAGGCGCGGTGCTGGGCCTCCACTTT.

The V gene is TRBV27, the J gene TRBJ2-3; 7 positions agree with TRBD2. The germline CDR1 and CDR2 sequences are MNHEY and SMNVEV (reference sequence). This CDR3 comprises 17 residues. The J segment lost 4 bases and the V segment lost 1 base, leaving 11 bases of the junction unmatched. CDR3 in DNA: TGTGCCAGCAGTTTATTCGTTCTGGCGGGGGTGGCAGATACGCAGTATTTT. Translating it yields CASSLFVLAGVADTQYF.

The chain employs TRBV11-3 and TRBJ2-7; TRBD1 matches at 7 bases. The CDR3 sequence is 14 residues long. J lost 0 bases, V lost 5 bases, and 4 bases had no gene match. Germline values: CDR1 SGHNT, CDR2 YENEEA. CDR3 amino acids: CASSPRGHSYEQYF. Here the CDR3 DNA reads TGTGCCAGCAGCCCTAGGGGGCACTCCTACGAGCAGTACTTC. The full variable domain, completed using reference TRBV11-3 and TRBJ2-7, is EAGVVQSPRYKIIEKKQPVAFWCNPISGHNTLYWYLQNLGQGPELLIRYENEEAVDDSQLPKDRFSAERLKGVDSTLKIQPAELGDSAVYLCASSPRGHSYEQYFGPGTRLTVT.

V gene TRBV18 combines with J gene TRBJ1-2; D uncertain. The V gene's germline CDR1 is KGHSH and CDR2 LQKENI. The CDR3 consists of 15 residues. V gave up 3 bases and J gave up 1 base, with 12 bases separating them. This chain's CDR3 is CASSPSGGDNYGYTF. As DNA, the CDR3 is TGTGCCAGCTCACCGTCTGGCGGGGATAACTATGGCTACACCTTC.

Here the CDR3 DNA reads TGTGCCAGCAGCTTAGGTTATGGAGGAAGTACTGAAGCTTTCTTT. Translation gives CASSLGYGGSTEAFF. The chain couples TRBV7-2 to TRBJ1-1; D is unresolved. Germline V gene data show CDR1 as SGHTA and CDR2 as FQGNSA. The CDR3 contains 15 residues. V was pared by 1 base and J by 5 bases, with 14 bases between.

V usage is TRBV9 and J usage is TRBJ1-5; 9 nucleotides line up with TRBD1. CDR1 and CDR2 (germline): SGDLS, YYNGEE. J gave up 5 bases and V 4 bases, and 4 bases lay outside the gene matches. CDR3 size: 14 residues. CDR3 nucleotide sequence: TGTGCCAGCAGCAGGACAGGGGCCGATCAGCCCCAGCATTTT. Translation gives CASSRTGADQPQHF.

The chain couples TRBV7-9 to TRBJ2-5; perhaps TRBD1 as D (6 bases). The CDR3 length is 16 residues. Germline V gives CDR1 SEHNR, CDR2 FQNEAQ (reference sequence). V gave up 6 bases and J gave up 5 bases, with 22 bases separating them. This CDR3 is CASRTPETGPPETQYF. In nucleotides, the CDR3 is TGTGCCAGCAGGACTCCAGAGACAGGCCCACCTGAGACCCAGTACTTC.